The 7 T cell receptor beta chains in this list originate from one sample, sequenced in a study of T-cell reconstitution after alpha-beta-depleted transplantation in children (dated by TCRdb to about 2016). Library creation used PCR. Sequencer: Illumina HiSeq 2500. TCR libraries were prepared with molecular barcoding, using unique molecular identifiers to normalize TCRbeta repertoire quantification. Through fastp at Q25 and MiXCR, TCRdb rebuilt clones from the public reads, retaining in-frame beta chains. Every CDR3 protein is listed once, alongside the most common genes and DNA of its rows. For this sample the table gives some 530,000 distinct CDR3 sequences, of which 12% were detected only once. In total, the top ten clones hold approximately 5.4% of the sample. The sequencing used PBMCs from the stem cell graft donor, collected from the stem cell graft. The receptors come from a human donor who donated a stem cell graft to a child with combined immunodeficiency.

The CDR3 spells CATKGSQDTNYGYTF. CDR3 coding DNA: TGTGCCACCAAGGGGTCCCAAGACACTAACTATGGCTACACCTTC. The chain is built from TRBV6-1 and TRBJ1-2; the D gene is possibly TRBD1 (5 bases). V was clipped by 10 bases and J by 0 bases, with 18 bases between them. The germline CDR1 and CDR2 sequences are MNHNS and SASEGT. The CDR3 has 15 residues.

The chain carries TRBV18 and TRBJ2-3, with TRBD2 as a possible D gene (6 bases). Per germline, CDR1 KGHSH and CDR2 LQKENI. The CDR3 contains 17 residues. Trimming pared 3 bases from V and 1 base from J, leaving 17 bases between. CDR3 residues: CASSPPRDLRGTDTQYF. The CDR3 region has the DNA TGTGCCAGCTCACCCCCGAGGGACTTGAGGGGCACAGATACGCAGTATTTT. The variable domain in full, with the rest retrieved from reference TRBV18 and TRBJ2-3, is NAGVMQNPRHLVRRRGQEARLRCSPMKGHSHVYWYRQLPEEGLKFMVYLQKENIIDESGMPKERFSAEFPKEGPSILRIQQVVRGDSAAYFCASSPPRDLRGTDTQYFGPGTRLTVL.

This clonotype has a count of ten or more. V is TRBV12-3 or TRBV12-4 and J is TRBJ2-7, with D hard to call. This CDR3 contains 12 residues. V was shortened by 2 bases and J by 3 bases, with 5 bases between the two germline ends. This chain's CDR3 is CASSLNRYEQYF. The CDR3 bases are TGTGCCAGCAGTTTAAACCGCTACGAGCAGTACTTC.

J is TRBJ2-5 and V is TRBV6-2 or TRBV6-3; D is uncertain. CDR1 is MNHEY, CDR2 SVGEGT, per germline. The CDR3 has 13 residues. V was clipped by 5 bases and J by 5 bases, with 12 bases between them. CDR3 in DNA: TGTGCCAGCAGTCAAGTACGTACGGAGACCCAGTACTTC. It encodes CASSQVRTETQYF.

The genes are TRBV7-9 and TRBJ2-7, with 8 bases aligning to TRBD1. The CDR3 has 15 residues. V lost 3 bases, J lost 5 bases, and 9 bases stayed unmatched. The germline V gene has CDR1 SEHNR and CDR2 FQNEAQ (reference sequence). Here the CDR3 reads CASSFGQGAANEQYF. The CDR3 coding sequence is TGTGCCAGCAGCTTCGGGCAGGGGGCGGCCAACGAGCAGTACTTC.

This sequence joins TRBV28 and TRBJ2-7; D not resolved. The CDR3 totals 14 residues. Germline CDR1 and CDR2: MDHEN and SYDVKM. The ends were cut back, 4 bases at V and 3 bases at J, with 13 bases in the middle. The CDR3 coding sequence is TGTGCCAGCAGTTACCCCGGAGAGTTCTACGAGCAGTACTTC. Translated, it gives CASSYPGEFYEQYF.

There are many counts of this clonotype. The V call is TRBV29-1, the J call TRBJ2-2; 7 bases agree with TRBD1. The CDR3 is 15 residues long. Losses at the gene ends were 6 bases for V and 0 bases for J; bases not matched to a gene: 7. Germline loops: CDR1 SQVTM, CDR2 ANQGSEA. The CDR3 region is CSVAGTETNTGELFF. The DNA of the CDR3 is TGCAGCGTGGCCGGGACAGAGACGAACACCGGGGAGCTGTTTTTT.